The rows below give T cell receptor beta chains drawn from one sample of a study of blood T cells in healthy people across ages. MiXCR, applied by TCRdb to the 5' RACE reads, yields one record per CDR3 protein. The sample lists some 900,000 distinct CDR3 sequences; 48% were seen once. Material: blood. The source of these receptors is a man aged 25 to 45 in good health. The CDR3 runs from the conserved cysteine through the conserved F or W. D genes are given only for firm matches. Some rows mark clone size as missing; the rest say once, few, many or name a class of expanded clone.

j_gene,d_gene,abundance,v_gene,CDR3nt,CDR3aa
TRBJ2-7,.,once,TRBV28,TGTGCCAGCAAGAACATCCCCTACGAGCAGTACTTC,CASKNIPYEQYF
TRBJ2-1,.,.,TRBV28,TGTGCCAGCAACCGCCGAGGGGCTAATGAGCAGTTCTTC,CASNRRGANEQFF
TRBJ1-1,.,.,TRBV5-1,TGCGCCAGCAGCCCGGGAGGCCCGAACACTGAAGCTTTCTTT,CASSPGGPNTEAFF
TRBJ2-1,.,.,TRBV7-2,TGTGCCAGCAGCTTATTGGCGGGGGCTACGGGAGAGCAGTTCTTC,CASSLLAGATGEQFF
TRBJ2-2,.,.,TRBV19,TGTGCCAGTAGTTCGCCCGGGGACACCGGGGAGCTGTTTTTT,CASSSPGDTGELFF
TRBJ1-2,TRBD1,.,TRBV2,TGTGCCAGCATCCCGGGGACAGGGGGCTATGGCTACACCTTC,CASIPGTGGYGYTF
TRBJ2-3,.,medium-sized,TRBV20-1,TGCAGTGCTGATCGCCCGGGACCAGATACGCAGTATTTT,CSADRPGPDTQYF
TRBJ2-2,.,.,TRBV27,TGTGCCAGCAGTTTTAGGGGGGGGTCATCGAACACCGGGGAGCTGTTTTTT,CASSFRGGSSNTGELFF
TRBJ1-5,.,.,TRBV2,TGTGCCAGCAGTCCCGTGCTTAACATACCGCCCCAGCATTTT,CASSPVLNIPPQHF
TRBJ1-5,.,.,TRBV6-1,TGTGCCAGCAAGCCTGAGGGGGTAAGGTATCAGCCCCAGCATTTT,CASKPEGVRYQPQHF
TRBJ2-5,TRBD2,.,TRBV20-1,TGCAGTGCTAGAGATCAGCTAGCGGGGGCTGAGGAGACCCAGTACTTC,CSARDQLAGAEETQYF
TRBJ2-7,.,.,TRBV28,TGTGCCAGCAGTCGGAGGGCCCTCTCCTACGAGCAGTACTTC,CASSRRALSYEQYF
TRBJ1-1,.,.,TRBV12-3/TRBV12-4,TGTGCCAGCAGATTCATTAGAGGTGAAGCTTTCTTT,CASRFIRGEAFF
TRBJ2-7,.,few,TRBV20-1,TGCAGTGCTAGAAACCGGGACATGCTCTACGAGCAGTACTTC,CSARNRDMLYEQYF
TRBJ2-1,TRBD1,once,TRBV9,TGTGCCAGCAGCGTACAGGGGGCTGGCAATGAGCAGTTCTTC,CASSVQGAGNEQFF
TRBJ1-1,.,.,TRBV7-2,TGTGCCAGCAGCTTAGTAGGCAGGGGAGCTTTCTTT,CASSLVGRGAFF
TRBJ2-7,.,.,TRBV4-2,TGTGCCAGCAGCCAAGACAGGGGCGGGGGCGAGCAGTACTTC,CASSQDRGGGEQYF
TRBJ2-5,.,few,TRBV13,TGTGCCAGCAGCTACGGGCCAGAAGAGACCCAGTACTTC,CASSYGPEETQYF
TRBJ1-5,.,many,TRBV7-8,TGTGCCAGCAGCCCCCTAGACGCCTTGGGCAATCAGCCCCAGCATTTT,CASSPLDALGNQPQHF
TRBJ2-7,TRBD2,.,TRBV3-1,TGTGCCAGCAGCCAAACTAGCGCCTACGAGCAGTACTTC,CASSQTSAYEQYF
TRBJ2-7,TRBD1,.,TRBV5-1,TGCGCCAGCAGTTCCCTCACAGGGGGCGACTCCTACGAGCAGTACTTC,CASSSLTGGDSYEQYF